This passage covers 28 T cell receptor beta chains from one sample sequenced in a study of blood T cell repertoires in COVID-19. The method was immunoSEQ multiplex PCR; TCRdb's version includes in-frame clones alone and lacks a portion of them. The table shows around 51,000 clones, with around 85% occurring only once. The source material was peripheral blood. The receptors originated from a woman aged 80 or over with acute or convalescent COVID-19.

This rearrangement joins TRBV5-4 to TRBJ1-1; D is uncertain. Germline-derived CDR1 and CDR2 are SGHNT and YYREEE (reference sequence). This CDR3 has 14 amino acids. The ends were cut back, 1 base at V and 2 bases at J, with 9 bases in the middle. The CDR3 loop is CASSLLGSNTEAFF. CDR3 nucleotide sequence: TGTGCCAGCAGCTTGTTGGGCAGCAACACTGAAGCTTTCTTT.

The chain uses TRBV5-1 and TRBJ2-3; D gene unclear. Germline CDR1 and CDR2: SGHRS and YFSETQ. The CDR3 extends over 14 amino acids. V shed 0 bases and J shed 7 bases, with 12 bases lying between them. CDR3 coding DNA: TGCGCCAGCAGCTTGGGTTCGCAGTTAAATACGCAGTATTTT. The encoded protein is CASSLGSQLNTQYF.

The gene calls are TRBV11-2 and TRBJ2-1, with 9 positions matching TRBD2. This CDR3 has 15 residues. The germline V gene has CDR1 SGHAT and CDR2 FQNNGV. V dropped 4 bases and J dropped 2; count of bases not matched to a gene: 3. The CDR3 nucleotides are TGTGCCAGCAGCTCCATAGCGGGGGCCTACAATGAGCAGTTCTTC. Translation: CASSSIAGAYNEQFF.

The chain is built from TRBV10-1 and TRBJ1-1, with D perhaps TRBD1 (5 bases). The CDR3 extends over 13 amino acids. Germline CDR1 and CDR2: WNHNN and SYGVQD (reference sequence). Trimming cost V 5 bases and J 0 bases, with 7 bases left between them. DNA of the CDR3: TGCGCCAGCAGTAGACAGATGAACACTGAAGCTTTCTTT. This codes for CASSRQMNTEAFF.

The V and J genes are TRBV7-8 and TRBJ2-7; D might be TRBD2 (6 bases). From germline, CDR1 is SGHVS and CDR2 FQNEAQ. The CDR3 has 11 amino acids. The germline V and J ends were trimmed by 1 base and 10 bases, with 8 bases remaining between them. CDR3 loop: CASSLGGTQYF. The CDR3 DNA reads TGTGCCAGCAGCTTAGGGGGGACTCAGTACTTC.

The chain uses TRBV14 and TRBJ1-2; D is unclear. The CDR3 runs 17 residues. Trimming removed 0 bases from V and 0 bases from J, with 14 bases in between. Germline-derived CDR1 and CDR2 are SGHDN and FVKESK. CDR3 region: CASSQDGRPLANYGYTF. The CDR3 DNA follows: TGTGCCAGCAGCCAAGATGGTCGCCCGTTAGCTAACTATGGCTACACCTTC.

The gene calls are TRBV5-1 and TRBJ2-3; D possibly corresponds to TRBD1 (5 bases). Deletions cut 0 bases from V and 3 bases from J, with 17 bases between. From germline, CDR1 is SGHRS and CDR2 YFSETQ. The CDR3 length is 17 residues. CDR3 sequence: CASSLASSGFSTDTQYF. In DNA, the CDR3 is TGCGCCAGCAGCTTGGCATCGTCAGGGTTTAGTACAGATACGCAGTATTTT.

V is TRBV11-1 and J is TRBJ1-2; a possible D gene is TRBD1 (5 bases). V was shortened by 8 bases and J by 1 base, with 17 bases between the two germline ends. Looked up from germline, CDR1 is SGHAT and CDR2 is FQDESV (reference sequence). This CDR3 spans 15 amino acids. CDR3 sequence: CASARGENLNYGYTF. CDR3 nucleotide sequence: TGTGCCAGCGCCCGGGGGGAGAACCTTAACTATGGCTACACCTTC. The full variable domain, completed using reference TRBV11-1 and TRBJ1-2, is EAEVAQSPRYKITEKSQAVAFWCDPISGHATLYWYRQILGQGPELLVQFQDESVVDDSQLPKDRFSAERLKGVDSTLKIQPAELGDSAMYLCASARGENLNYGYTFGSGTRLTVV.

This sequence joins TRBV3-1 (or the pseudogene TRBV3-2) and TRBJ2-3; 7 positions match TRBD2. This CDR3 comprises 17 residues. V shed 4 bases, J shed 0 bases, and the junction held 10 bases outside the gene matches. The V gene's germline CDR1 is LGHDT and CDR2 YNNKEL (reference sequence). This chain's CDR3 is CASSRTLRGGSTDTQYF. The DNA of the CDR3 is TGTGCCAGCAGCCGTACCTTAAGGGGAGGGAGCACAGATACGCAGTATTTT.

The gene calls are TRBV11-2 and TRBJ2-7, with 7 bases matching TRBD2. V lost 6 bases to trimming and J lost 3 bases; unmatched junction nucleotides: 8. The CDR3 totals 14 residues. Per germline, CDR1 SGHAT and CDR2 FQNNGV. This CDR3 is CASSLRRESYEQYF. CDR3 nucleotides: TGTGCCAGCAGTCTGAGGCGGGAGAGCTACGAGCAGTACTTC.

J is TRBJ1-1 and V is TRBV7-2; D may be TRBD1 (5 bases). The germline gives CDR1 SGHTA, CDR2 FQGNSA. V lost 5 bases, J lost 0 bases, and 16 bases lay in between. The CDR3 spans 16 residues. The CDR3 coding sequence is TGTGCCAGCAGCCGCGACAGAGACACCTTGAACACTGAAGCTTTCTTT. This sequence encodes CASSRDRDTLNTEAFF.

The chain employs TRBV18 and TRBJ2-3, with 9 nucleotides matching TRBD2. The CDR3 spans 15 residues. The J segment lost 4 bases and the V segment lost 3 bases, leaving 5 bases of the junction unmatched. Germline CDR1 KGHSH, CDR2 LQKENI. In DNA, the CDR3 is TGTGCCAGCTCACCCGGCGGGGGGGCGTCAGATACGCAGTATTTT. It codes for CASSPGGGASDTQYF.

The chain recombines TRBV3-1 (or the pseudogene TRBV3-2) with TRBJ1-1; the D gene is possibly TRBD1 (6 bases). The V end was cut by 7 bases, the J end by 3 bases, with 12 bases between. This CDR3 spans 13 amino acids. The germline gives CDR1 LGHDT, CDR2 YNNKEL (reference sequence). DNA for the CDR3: TGTGCCAGCACAGGGGAGGGATACACTGAAGCTTTCTTT. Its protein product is CASTGEGYTEAFF.

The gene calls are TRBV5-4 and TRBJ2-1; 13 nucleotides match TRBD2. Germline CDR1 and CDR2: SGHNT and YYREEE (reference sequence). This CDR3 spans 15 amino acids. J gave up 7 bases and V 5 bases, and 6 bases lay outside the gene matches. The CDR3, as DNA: TGTGCCAGCAGTCGGACTAGCGGGGGTATAAATGAGCAGTTCTTC. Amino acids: CASSRTSGGINEQFF.

The CDR3 region is CASSYSEGTLFF. CDR3 DNA: TGTGCCAGCAGTTACTCGGAGGGGACCCTGTTTTTT. V and J are TRBV6-6 and TRBJ2-2, with D perhaps matching TRBD2 (6 bases). Germline loops: CDR1 MNHNY, CDR2 SVGAGI (reference sequence). This CDR3 is built from 12 residues. Deletions cut 0 bases from V and 14 bases from J, with 10 bases between.

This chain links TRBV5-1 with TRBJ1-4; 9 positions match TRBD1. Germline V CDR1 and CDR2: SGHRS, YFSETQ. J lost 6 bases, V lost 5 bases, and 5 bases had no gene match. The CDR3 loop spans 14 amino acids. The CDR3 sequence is CASSGQGFDEKLFF. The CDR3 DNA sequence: TGCGCCAGCAGTGGACAGGGGTTTGATGAAAAACTGTTTTTT.

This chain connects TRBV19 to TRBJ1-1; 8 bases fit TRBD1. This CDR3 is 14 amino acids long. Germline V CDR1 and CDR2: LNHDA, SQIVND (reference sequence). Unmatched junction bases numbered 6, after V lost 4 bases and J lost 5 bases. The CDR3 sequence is CASSSGQGWTEAFF. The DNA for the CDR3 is TGTGCCAGTAGTAGCGGACAGGGTTGGACTGAAGCTTTCTTT.

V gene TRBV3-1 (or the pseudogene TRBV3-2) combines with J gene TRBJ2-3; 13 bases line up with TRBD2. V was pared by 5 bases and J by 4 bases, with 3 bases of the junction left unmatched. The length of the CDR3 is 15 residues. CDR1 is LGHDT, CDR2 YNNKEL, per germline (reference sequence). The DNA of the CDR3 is TGTGCCAGCAGCTCACTAGCGGGGGGGGCAGATACGCAGTATTTT. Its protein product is CASSSLAGGADTQYF.

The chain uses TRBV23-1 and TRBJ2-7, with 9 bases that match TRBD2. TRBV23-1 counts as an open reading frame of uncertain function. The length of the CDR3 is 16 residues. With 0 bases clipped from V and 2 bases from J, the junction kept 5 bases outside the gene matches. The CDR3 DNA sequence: TGCGCCAGCAGTCAATCTAGGGCGGGGGGGCCCTACGAGCAGTACTTC. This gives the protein CASSQSRAGGPYEQYF.

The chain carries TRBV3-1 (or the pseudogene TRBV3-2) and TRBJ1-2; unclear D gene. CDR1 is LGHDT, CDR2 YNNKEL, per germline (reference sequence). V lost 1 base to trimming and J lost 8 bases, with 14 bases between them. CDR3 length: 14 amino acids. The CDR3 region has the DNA TGTGCCAGCAGCCAAGGGCTCCCCGGGAACGGCTACACCTTC. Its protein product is CASSQGLPGNGYTF.

CDR3 DNA sequence: TGTGCCAGTAGTATGAAGCAGACAGGGTATACTGAAGCTTTCTTT. Translating gives CASSMKQTGYTEAFF. This sequence joins TRBV19 and TRBJ1-1; 7 bases are a match to TRBD1. The germline V gene encodes CDR1 LNHDA and CDR2 SQIVND (reference sequence). The CDR3 is 15 residues long. V was clipped by 3 bases and J by 5 bases; unmatched bases: 9.

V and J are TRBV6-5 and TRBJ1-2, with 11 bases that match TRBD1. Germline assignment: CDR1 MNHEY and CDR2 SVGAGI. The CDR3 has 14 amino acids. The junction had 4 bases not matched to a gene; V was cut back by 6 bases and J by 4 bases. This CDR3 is CASSQGQGAYGYTF. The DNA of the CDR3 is TGTGCCAGCAGCCAAGGACAGGGGGCCTATGGCTACACCTTC.

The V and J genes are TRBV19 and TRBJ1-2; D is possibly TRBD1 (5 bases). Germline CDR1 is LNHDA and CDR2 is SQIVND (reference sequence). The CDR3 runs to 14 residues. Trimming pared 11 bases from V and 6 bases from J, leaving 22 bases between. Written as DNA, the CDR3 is TGTGCCTGCAAAAAAGGGGACTTCCGAGATGGCTACACCTTC. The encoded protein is CACKKGDFRDGYTF.

The DNA for the CDR3 is TGCGCCAGCAGCTCGGGATTACTAGCGGAGGGTAGGTCCTACGAGCAGTACTTC. It yields the protein CASSSGLLAEGRSYEQYF. This sequence joins TRBV5-1 and TRBJ2-7; TRBD2 aligns across 8 bases. Germline V gene lookup returns CDR1 SGHRS and CDR2 YFSETQ. The V segment lost 3 bases and the J segment 1 base; nucleotides outside the gene matches: 15. This CDR3 comprises 18 residues.

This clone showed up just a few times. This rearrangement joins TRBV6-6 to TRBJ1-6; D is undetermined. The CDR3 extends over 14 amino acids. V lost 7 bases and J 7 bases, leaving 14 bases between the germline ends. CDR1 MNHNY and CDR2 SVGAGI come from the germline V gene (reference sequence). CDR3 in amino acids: CASKPGELNSPLHF. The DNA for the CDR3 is TGTGCCAGCAAACCGGGAGAGTTGAATTCACCCCTCCACTTT.

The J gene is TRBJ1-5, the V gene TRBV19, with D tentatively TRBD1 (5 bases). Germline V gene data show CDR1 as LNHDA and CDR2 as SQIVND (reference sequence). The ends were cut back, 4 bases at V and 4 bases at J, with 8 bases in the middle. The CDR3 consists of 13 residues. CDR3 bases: TGTGCCAGTAGTACGCAGGGTAATCAGCCCCAGCATTTT. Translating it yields CASSTQGNQPQHF.

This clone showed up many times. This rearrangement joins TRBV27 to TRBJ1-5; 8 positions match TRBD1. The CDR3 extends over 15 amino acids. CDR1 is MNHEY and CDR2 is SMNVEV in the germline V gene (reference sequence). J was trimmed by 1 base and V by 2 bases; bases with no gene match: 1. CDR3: CASSLQGASNQPQHF. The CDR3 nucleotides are TGTGCCAGCAGTTTACAGGGGGCGAGCAATCAGCCCCAGCATTTT.

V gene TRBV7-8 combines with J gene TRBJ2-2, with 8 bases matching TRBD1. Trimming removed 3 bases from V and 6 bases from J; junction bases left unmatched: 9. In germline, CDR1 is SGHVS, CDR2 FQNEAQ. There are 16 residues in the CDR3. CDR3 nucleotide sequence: TGTGCCAGCAGCTTTGGACAGGGTGGTAATCCCGGGGAGCTGTTTTTT. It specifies CASSFGQGGNPGELFF. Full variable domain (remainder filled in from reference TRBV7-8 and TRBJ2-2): GAGVSQSPRYKVAKRGQDVALRCDPISGHVSLFWYQQALGQGPEFLTYFQNEAQLDKSGLPSDRFFAERPEGSVSTLKIQRTQQEDSAVYLCASSFGQGGNPGELFFGEGSRLTVL.